Reported below is one T cell receptor (beta chain). This sample is part of a study of T cells in tuberculosis. Background on the study: CD1B tetramers identified T cells specific for mycobacterial lipid GMM.

V gave up 6 bases and J gave up 0 bases, with 11 bases separating them. This CDR3 has 13 amino acids. Germline assignment: CDR1 SQVTM and CDR2 ANQGSEA. Chain pairing is unknown; alpha and beta were sequenced separately. Generated by immunoSEQ multiplex PCR, the TCRdb table keeps only in-frame clones and is missing some. The table has 85,000 to 90,000 clones, under 95% seen once. Sorting used thawed, overnight-rested PBMC stained with anti-CD3, a viability dye and GMM-loaded CD1B tetramer. The CD1B tetramers carried C32 glucose monomycolate purified from Rhodococcus equi. Each donor contributed approximately 93,000 sorted tetramer-negative cells. General study results and limits: The stringent gate may have excluded weak CD1B-GMM tetramer binders.

The TCR sequence derives from an adult woman with latent tuberculosis. This chain links TRBV29-1 with TRBJ1-1, with D tentatively TRBD1 (6 bases). Material: CD1b-GMM tetramer-negative cells sorted from PBMCs. The CDR3 loop reads CSVRGGVNTEAFF. The CDR3 DNA follows: TGCAGCGTAAGGGGGGGAGTGAACACTGAAGCTTTCTTT.